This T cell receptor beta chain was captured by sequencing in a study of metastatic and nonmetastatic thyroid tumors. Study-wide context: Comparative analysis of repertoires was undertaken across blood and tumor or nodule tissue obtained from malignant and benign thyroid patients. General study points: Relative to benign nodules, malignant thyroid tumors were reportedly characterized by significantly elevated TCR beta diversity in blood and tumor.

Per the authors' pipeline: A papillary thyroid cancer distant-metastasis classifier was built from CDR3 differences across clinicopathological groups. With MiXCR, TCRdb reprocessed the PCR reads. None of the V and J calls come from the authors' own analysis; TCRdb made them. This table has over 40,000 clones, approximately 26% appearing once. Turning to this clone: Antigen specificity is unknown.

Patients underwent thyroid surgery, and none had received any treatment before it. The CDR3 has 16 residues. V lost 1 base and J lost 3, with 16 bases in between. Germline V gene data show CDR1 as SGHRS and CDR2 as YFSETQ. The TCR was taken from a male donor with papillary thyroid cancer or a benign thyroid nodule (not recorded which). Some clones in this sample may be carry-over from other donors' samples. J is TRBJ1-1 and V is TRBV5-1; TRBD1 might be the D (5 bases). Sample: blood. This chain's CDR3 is CASSLSPGGGYTEAFF. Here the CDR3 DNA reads TGCGCCAGCAGCTTGTCTCCGGGTGGGGGATACACTGAAGCTTTCTTT.